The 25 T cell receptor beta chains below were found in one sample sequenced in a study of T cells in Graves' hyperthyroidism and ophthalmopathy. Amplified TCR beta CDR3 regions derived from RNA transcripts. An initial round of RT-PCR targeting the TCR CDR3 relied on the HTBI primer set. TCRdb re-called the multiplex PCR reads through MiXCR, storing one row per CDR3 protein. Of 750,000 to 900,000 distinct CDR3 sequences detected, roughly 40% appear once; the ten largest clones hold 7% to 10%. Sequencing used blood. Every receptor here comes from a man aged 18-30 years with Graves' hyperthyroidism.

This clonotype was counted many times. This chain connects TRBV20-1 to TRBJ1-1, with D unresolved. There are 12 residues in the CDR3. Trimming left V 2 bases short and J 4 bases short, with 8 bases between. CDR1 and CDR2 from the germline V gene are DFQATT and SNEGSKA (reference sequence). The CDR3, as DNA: TGCAGTGCTAGAACAGTACCCACTGAAGCTTTCTTT. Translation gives CSARTVPTEAFF.

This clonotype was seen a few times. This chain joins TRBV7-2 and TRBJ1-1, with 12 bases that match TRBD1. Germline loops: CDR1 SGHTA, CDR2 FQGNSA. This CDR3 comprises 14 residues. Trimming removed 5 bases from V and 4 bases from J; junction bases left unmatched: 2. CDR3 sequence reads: CASSRDRGLTEAFF. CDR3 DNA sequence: TGTGCCAGCAGCCGGGACAGGGGGCTCACTGAAGCTTTCTTT. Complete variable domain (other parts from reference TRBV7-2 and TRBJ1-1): GAGVSQSPSNKVTEKGKDVELRCDPISGHTALYWYRQSLGQGLEFLIYFQGNSAPDKSGLPSDRFSAERTGGSVSTLTIQRTQQEDSAVYLCASSRDRGLTEAFFGQGTRLTVV.

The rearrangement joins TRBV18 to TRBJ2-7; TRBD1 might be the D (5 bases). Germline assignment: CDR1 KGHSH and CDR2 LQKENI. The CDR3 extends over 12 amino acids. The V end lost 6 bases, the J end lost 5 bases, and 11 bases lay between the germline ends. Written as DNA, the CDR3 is TGTGCCAGCTCTTACCAGGGCCACGAGCAGTACTTC. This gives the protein CASSYQGHEQYF.

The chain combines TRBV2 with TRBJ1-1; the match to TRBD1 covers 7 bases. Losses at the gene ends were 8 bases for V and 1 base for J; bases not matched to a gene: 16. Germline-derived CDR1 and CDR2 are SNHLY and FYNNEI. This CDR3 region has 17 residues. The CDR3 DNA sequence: TGTGCCAGCCCTGGGGACAGCCTAGGGAGGAGGAACACTGAAGCTTTCTTT. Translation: CASPGDSLGRRNTEAFF.

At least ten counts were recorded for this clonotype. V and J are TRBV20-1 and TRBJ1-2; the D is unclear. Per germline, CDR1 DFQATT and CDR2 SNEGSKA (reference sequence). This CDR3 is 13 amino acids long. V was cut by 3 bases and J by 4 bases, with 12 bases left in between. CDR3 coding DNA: TGCAGTGCTAGGAGGGAGGAGCTCTATGGCTACACCTTC. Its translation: CSARREELYGYTF.

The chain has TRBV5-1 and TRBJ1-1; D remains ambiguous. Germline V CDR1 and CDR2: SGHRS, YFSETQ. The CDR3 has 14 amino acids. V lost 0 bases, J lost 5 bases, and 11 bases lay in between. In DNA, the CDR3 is TGCGCCAGCAGCTTGGCTTGGGATGTGACTGAAGCTTTCTTT. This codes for CASSLAWDVTEAFF. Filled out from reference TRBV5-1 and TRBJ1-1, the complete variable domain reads KAGVTQTPRYLIKTRGQQVTLSCSPISGHRSVSWYQQTPGQGLQFLFEYFSETQRNKGNFPGRFSGRQFSNSRSEMNVSTLELGDSALYLCASSLAWDVTEAFFGQGTRLTVV.

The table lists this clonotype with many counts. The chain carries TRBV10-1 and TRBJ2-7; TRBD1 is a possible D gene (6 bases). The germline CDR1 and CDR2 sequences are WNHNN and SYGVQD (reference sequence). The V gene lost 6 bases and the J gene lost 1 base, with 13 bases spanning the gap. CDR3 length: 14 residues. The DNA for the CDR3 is TGCGCCAGCAGCCATCCACAGGGATCCTACGAGCAGTACTTC. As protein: CASSHPQGSYEQYF.

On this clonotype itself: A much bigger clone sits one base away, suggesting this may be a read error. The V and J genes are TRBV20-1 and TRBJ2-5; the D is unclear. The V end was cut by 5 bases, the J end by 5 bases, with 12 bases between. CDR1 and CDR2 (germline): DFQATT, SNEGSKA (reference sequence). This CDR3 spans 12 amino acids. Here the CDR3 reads CSAALFSETQYF. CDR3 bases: TGCAGTGCTGCGTTGTTTAGCGAGACCCAGTACTTC.

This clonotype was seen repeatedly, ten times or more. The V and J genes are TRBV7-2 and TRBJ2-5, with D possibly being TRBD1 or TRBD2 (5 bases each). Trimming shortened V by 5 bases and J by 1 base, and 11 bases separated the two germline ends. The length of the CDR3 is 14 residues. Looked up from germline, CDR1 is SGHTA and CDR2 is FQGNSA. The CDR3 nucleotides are TGTGCCAGCAGCCGGTGGGACGGCCAAGAGACCCAGTACTTC. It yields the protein CASSRWDGQETQYF.

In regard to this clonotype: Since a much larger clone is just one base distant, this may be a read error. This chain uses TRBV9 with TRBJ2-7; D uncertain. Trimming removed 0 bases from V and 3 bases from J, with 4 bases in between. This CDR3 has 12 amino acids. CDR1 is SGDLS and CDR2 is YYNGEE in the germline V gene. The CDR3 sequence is CASSVEDYEQYF. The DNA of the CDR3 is TGTGCCAGCAGCGTAGAAGACTACGAGCAGTACTTC.

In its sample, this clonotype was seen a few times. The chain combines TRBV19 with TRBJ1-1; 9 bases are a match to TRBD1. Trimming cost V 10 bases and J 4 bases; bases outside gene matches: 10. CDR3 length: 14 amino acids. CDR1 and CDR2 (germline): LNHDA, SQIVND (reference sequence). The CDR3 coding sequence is TGTGCCACCTCGGACAGGGGAATACTCACTGAAGCTTTCTTT. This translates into CATSDRGILTEAFF. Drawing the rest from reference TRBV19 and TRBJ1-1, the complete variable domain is DGGITQSPKYLFRKEGQNVTLSCEQNLNHDAMYWYRQDPGQGLRLIYYSQIVNDFQKGDIAEGYSVSREKKESFPLTVTSAQKNPTAFYLCATSDRGILTEAFFGQGTRLTVV.

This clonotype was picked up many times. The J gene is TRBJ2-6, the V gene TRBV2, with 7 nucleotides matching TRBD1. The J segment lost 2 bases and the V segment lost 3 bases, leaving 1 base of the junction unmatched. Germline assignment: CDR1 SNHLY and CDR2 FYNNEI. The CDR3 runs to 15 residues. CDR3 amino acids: CASSEGQPGANVLTF. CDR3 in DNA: TGTGCCAGCAGTGAGGGACAGCCTGGGGCCAACGTCCTGACTTTC.

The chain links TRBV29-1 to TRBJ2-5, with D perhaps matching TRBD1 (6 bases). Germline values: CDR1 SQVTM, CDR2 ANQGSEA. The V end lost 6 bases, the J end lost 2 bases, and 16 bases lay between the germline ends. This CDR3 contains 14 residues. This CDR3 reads CSVAGQREQETQYF. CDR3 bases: TGCAGCGTCGCAGGACAGAGGGAGCAAGAGACCCAGTACTTC.

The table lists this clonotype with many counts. In nucleotides, the CDR3 is TGTGCCAGCAGCCCCGACGGGGACAATTCACCCCTCCACTTT. Protein sequence: CASSPDGDNSPLHF. The V and J genes are TRBV9 and TRBJ1-6; TRBD1 is a possible D gene (5 bases). CDR3 length: 14 amino acids. Germline lookup yields CDR1 SGDLS and CDR2 YYNGEE. The V and J ends lost 4 bases and 7 bases respectively, with 12 bases between them.

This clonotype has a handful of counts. The CDR3 DNA reads TGTGCCAGCGGGCTAGCGGGATTCACAGATACGCAGTATTTT. Protein sequence: CASGLAGFTDTQYF. V is TRBV7-9 and J is TRBJ2-3; 9 nucleotides match TRBD2. Unmatched junction bases numbered 5, after V lost 8 bases and J lost 2 bases. The CDR3 length is 14 residues. Germline values: CDR1 SEHNR, CDR2 FQNEAQ (reference sequence).

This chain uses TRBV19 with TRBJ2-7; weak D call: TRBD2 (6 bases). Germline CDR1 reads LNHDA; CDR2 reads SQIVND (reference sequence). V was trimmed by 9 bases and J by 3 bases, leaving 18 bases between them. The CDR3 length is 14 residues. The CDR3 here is CASSWAAEGYEQYF. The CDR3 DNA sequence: TGTGCCAGCAGTTGGGCGGCGGAGGGCTACGAGCAGTACTTC.

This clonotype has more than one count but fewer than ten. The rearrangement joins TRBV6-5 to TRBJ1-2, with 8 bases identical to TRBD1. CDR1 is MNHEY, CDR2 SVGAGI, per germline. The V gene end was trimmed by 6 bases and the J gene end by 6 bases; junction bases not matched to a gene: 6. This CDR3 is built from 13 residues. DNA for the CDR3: TGTGCCAGCAGGTTGGGACAGGTGAATGGCTACACCTTC. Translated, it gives CASRLGQVNGYTF.

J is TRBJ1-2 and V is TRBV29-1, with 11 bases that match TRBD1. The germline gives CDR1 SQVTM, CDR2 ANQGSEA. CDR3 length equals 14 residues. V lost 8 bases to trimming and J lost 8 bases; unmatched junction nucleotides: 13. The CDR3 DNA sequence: TGCAGCAGTTACCTCGGACAGGGGGCGGGCGGCTACACCTTC. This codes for CSSYLGQGAGGYTF.

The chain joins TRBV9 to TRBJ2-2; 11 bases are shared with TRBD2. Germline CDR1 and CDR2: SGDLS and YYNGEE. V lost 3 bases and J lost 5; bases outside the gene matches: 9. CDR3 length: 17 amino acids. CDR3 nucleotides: TGTGCCAGCAGCGCCCTTACTAGCGGGAGAGGTACCGGGGAGCTGTTTTTT. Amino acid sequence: CASSALTSGRGTGELFF.

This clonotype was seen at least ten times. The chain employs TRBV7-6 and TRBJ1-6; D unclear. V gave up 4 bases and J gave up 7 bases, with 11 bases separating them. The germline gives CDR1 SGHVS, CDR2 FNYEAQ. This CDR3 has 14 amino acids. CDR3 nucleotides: TGTGCCAGCAGCTCGACCCAAAGGAATTCACCCCTCCACTTT. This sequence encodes CASSSTQRNSPLHF.

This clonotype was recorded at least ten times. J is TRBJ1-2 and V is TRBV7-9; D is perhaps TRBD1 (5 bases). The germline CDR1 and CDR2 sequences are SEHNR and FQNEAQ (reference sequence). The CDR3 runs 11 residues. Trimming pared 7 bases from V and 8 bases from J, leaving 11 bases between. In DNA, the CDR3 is TGTGCCAGCACCCGTGGGGACGGCTACACCTTC. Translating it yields CASTRGDGYTF.

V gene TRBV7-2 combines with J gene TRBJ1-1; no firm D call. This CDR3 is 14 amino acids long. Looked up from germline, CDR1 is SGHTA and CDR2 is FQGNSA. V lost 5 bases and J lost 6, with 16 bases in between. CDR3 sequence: CASSANRQTPEAFF. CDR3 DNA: TGTGCCAGCAGCGCCAACAGACAAACTCCTGAAGCTTTCTTT.

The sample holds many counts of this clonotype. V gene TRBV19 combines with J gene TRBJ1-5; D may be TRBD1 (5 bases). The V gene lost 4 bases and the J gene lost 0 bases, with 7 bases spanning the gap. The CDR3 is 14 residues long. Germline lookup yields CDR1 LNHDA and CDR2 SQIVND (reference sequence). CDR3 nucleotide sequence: TGTGCCAGTAGTACAGGGAATAGCAATCAGCCCCAGCATTTT. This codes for CASSTGNSNQPQHF.

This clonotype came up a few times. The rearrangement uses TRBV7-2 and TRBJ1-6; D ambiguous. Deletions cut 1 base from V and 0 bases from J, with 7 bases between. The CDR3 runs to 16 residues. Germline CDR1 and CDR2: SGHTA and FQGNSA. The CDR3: CASSLGVYSYNSPLHF. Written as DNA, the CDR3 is TGTGCCAGCAGCTTAGGGGTTTACTCCTATAATTCACCCCTCCACTTT. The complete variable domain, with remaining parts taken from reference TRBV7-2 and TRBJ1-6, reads GAGVSQSPSNKVTEKGKDVELRCDPISGHTALYWYRQSLGQGLEFLIYFQGNSAPDKSGLPSDRFSAERTGGSVSTLTIQRTQQEDSAVYLCASSLGVYSYNSPLHFGNGTRLTVT.

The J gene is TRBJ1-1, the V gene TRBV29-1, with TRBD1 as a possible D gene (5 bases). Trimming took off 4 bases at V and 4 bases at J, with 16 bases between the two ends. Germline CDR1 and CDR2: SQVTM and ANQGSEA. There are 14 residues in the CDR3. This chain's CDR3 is CSVVVGGVSTEAFF. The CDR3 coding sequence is TGCAGCGTTGTCGTGGGGGGAGTGAGCACTGAAGCTTTCTTT.